The source of this T cell receptor (beta chain) is a study of radiotherapy plus CTLA-4 blockade in lung cancer. For the study at large: Objective responses arose in over 15% of patients, and 31% experienced disease control. Notes on the study in general: Early clone dynamics of blood T cells, plus interferon-beta, reportedly predicted response best.

Libraries were prepared by immunoSEQ multiplex PCR; TCRdb keeps only in-frame clonotypes and omits some of them. Seen here are roughly 130,000 clones, just under 90% observed once, and the top ten hold about 7%. Germline CDR1 SGHNT, CDR2 YYREEE (reference sequence). The CDR3 sequence is 15 residues long. V dropped 3 bases and J dropped 5 bases, with 17 bases sitting between them. As to this clone: Its antigen is unknown.

The material was peripheral blood, obtained from a patient treated with radiotherapy plus ipilimumab. The chain recombines TRBV5-4 with TRBJ2-5; D might be TRBD1 (6 bases). This receptor was identified in a human donor with non-small cell lung cancer that progressed on radiotherapy plus ipilimumab. The CDR3 DNA sequence: TGTGCCAGCAGCTCCGACAGGATCACCCGGGAGACCCAGTACTTC. It encodes CASSSDRITRETQYF. Full variable domain (rest looked up from reference TRBV5-4 and TRBJ2-5): ETGVTQSPTHLIKTRGQQVTLRCSSQSGHNTVSWYQQALGQGPQFIFQYYREEENGRGNFPPRFSGLQFPNYSSELNVNALELDDSALYLCASSSDRITRETQYFGPGTRLLVL.